This T cell receptor beta chain was recorded in a study of shared clonotypes between healthy human individuals. Study-wide results and caveats: Sorted-subset samples were not fully sequenced, rarefaction indicated. Collection of samples was limited to blood; tissue repertoires likely differ.

Profiling relied on immunoSEQ multiplex PCR, and the TCRdb table lists in-frame clones only, not all of them. The sample has over 2 million clones, about nine tenths seen once. Worth noting for this clone: No antigen is known for it.

The ends were cut back, 2 bases at V and 2 bases at J, with 14 bases in the middle. The CDR3 has 16 residues. Per germline, CDR1 MNHEY and CDR2 SMNVEV (reference sequence). Sequencing was carried out using naive CD4+ T cells from PBMCs. Subset noted: CD45RA+ positively selected. The source is a man aged 18 to 30 in good health. Some clones in this sample may be carry-over from other donors' samples. The J gene is TRBJ2-3, the V gene TRBV27; the D is unclear. Here the CDR3 DNA reads TGTGCCAGCAGTTTACCGTGGCACGCACCCACAGATACGCAGTATTTT. Translation gives CASSLPWHAPTDTQYF.